What follows describes a single T cell receptor (beta chain). This sample is part of a study of blood T cell repertoires in COVID-19. Study summary: Samples came from the United States, Italy and Spain, spanning acute and convalescent COVID-19.

In the authors' methods: Estimated nucleated cell counts came from reference gene primer amplification. Sequencing used immunoSEQ multiplex PCR; TCRdb keeps in-frame clones, though not all of them. V, J and clone size reflect that table, while D and trimming were determined from the DNA. Among around 25,000 clones listed, around 86% were seen once. Germline V gives CDR1 SNHLY, CDR2 FYNNEI. Deletions cut 7 bases from V and 4 bases from J, with 8 bases between. The CDR3 totals 12 residues. This sequence was found in a human donor with active COVID-19. The donor label of this sample is uncertain. The gene calls are TRBV2 and TRBJ1-3; unclear D gene. Sequenced sample: peripheral blood. The CDR3 bases are TGTGCCAGCATGAGGAGAGGAAACACCATATATTTT. This encodes CASMRRGNTIYF.